This TCR delta chain was recovered during a study of gamma-delta T cells after stem cell transplantation (TCRdb year 2016). This clone turned up a few times. Its recognized antigen is unknown. Translating this DNA gives a protein that differs at residue 15 from the TCRdb one, which belongs to a much larger clone; a read error is likely, and the protein shown is this translation. The library was generated by RT-PCR. Sequenced on an Illumina MiSeq. Via CATT, TCRdb reprocessed the public reads, and rows with identical DNA were then joined. The sample yields under 1,400 delta-chain clones; about a sixth were counted once. The ten largest clones represent around two fifths of the sample. The clonotype was recovered from a human donor. It is not recorded whose cells these are; they may come from a transplant donor. Material: gamma-delta T cells.

CDR3 protein: CACDIVLGDRNTDKFIF. The bases read TGTGCCTGTGACATCGTACTGGGGGATAGAAACACCGATAAATTCATCTTT. The V gene is TRDV2 and the J gene is TRDJ1; TRDD3 matches 11 bases in the middle. CDR1 and CDR2 are drawn from the germline V gene: GEAIGNYY, EKD. The CDR3 contains 17 residues, cysteine and phenylalanine counted. Only the CDR3 part of the read is kept: 51 bases, read in frame from the first base.